The T cell receptor beta chain under discussion was sequenced for a study of CD8 T cells in ankylosing spondylitis. Worth noting for this clonotype: As yet, its antigen is unknown.

Overall study results and limits: Characteristic of ankylosing spondylitis blood, it appeared, was a TCR beta motif comprising roughly 8 highly homologous variants.

One entry per CDR3 protein results from TCRdb running MiXCR on the 5' RACE reads. The sample lists hundreds of thousands of distinct CDR3 sequences, roughly an eighth occurring once. This CDR3 spans 15 amino acids. Germline CDR1 is SQVTM and CDR2 is ANQGSEA. V was pared by 6 bases and J by 3 bases, with 17 bases between. Source material: blood, either unsorted or a sorted T cell fraction (not recorded which). This clonotype originated in a male donor with ankylosing spondylitis. The chain joins TRBV29-1 to TRBJ1-4; D is unresolved. CDR3 DNA sequence: TGCAGCGTGCAGAAAACAGATACTTCTAATGAAAAACTGTTTTTT. Translated: CSVQKTDTSNEKLFF.